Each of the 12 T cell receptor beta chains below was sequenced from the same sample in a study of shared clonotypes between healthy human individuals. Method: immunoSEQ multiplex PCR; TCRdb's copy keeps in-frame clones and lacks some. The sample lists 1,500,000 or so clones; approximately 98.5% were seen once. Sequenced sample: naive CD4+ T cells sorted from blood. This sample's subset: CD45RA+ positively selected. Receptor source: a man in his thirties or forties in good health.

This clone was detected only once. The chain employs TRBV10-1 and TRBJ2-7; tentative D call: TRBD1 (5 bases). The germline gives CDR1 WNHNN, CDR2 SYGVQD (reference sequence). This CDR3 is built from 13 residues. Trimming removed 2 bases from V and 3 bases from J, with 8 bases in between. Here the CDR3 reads CASSERGSYEQYF. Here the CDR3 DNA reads TGCGCCAGCAGTGAGAGGGGAAGCTACGAGCAGTACTTC.

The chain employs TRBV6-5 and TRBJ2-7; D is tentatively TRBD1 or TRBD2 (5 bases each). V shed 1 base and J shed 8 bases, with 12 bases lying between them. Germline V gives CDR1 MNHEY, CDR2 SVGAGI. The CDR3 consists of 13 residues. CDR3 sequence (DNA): TGTGCCAGCAGTTACTATGGGGGAGCTCAGCAGTACTTC. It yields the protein CASSYYGGAQQYF.

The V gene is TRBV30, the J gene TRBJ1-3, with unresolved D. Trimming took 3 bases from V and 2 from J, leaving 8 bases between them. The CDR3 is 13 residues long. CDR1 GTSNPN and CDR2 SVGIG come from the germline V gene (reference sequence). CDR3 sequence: CAWSLTTGNTIYF. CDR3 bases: TGTGCCTGGAGCCTGACAACTGGAAACACCATATATTTT.

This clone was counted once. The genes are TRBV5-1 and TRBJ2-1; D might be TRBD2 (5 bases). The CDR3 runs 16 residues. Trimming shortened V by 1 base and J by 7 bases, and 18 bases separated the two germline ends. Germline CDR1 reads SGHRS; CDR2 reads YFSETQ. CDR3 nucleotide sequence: TGCGCCAGCAGCTTGCTTCTAGCAGACGAACAAAATGAGCAGTTCTTC. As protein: CASSLLLADEQNEQFF.

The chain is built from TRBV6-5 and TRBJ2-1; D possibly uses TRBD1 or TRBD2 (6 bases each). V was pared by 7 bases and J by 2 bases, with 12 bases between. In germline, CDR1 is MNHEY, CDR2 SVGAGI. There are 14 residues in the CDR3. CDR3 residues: CASKVGGAYNEQFF. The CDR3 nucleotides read TGTGCCAGCAAGGTCGGGGGCGCCTACAATGAGCAGTTCTTC.

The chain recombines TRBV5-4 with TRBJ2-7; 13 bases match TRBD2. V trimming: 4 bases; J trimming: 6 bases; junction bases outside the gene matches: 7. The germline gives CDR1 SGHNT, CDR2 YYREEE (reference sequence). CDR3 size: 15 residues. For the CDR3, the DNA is TGTGCCAGCAGCCTGAGGACTAGCGGGAGAAGCGAGCAGTACTTC. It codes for CASSLRTSGRSEQYF.

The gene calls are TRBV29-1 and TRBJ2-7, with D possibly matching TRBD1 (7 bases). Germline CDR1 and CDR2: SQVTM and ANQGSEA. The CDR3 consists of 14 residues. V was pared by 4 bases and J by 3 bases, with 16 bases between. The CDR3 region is CSVVSRRGLYEQYF. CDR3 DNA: TGCAGCGTTGTATCCCGGAGGGGGCTCTACGAGCAGTACTTC.

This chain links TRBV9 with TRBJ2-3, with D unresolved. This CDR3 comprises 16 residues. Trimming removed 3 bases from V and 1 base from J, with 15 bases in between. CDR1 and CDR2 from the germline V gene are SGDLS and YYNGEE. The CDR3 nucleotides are TGTGCCAGCAGCGCCTCCGCGGACCCTGGCACAGATACGCAGTATTTT. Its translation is CASSASADPGTDTQYF.

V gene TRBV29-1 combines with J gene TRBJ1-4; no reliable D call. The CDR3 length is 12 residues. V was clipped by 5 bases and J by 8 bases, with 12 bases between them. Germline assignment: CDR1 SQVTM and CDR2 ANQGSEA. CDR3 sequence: CSVFDKTEKLFF. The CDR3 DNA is TGCAGCGTTTTTGATAAAACAGAAAAACTGTTTTTT.

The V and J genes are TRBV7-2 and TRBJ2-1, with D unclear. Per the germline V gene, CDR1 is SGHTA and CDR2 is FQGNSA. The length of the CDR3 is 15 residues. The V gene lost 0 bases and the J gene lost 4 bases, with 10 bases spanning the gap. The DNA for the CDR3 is TGTGCCAGCAGCTTAGCGGGCGCCCCATACAATGAGCAGTTCTTC. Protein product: CASSLAGAPYNEQFF.

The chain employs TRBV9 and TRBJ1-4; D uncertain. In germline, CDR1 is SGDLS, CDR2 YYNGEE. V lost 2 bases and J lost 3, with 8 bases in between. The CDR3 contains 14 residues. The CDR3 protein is CASSVMASNEKLFF. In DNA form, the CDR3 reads TGTGCCAGCAGCGTCATGGCTTCTAATGAAAAACTGTTTTTT.

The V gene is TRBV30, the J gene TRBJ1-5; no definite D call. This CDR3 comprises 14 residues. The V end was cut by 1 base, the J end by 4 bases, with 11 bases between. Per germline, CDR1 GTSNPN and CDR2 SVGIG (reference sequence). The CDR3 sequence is CAWSDGLPNQPQHF. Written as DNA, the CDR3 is TGTGCCTGGAGTGACGGTCTACCTAATCAGCCCCAGCATTTT.